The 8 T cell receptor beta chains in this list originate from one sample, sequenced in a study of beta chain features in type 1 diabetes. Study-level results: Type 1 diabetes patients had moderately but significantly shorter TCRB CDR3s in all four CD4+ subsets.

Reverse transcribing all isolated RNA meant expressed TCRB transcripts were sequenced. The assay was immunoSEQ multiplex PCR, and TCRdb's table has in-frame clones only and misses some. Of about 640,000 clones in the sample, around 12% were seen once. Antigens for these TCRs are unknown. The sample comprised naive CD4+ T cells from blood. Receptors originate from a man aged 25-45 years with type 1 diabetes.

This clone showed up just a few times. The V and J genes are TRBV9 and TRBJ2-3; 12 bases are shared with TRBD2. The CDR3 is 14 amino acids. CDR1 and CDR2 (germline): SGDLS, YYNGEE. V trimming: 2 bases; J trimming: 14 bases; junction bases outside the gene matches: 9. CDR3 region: CASSVGLAGTRWYF. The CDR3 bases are TGTGCCAGCAGCGTTGGACTAGCGGGGACCCGCTGGTATTTT.

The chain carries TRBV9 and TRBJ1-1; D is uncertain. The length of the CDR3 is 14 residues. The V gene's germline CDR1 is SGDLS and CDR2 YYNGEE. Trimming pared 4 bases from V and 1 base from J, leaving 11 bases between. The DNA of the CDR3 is TGTGCCAGCAGCTTCGGACGGGGGAACACTGAAGCTTTCTTT. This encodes CASSFGRGNTEAFF.

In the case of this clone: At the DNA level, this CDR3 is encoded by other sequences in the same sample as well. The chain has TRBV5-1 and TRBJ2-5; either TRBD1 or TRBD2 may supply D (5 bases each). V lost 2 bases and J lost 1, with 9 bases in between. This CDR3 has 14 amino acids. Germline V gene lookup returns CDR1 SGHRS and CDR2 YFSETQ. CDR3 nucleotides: TGCGCCAGCAGCTTAGGTGGGGGCCAAGAGACCCAGTACTTC. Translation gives CASSLGGGQETQYF.

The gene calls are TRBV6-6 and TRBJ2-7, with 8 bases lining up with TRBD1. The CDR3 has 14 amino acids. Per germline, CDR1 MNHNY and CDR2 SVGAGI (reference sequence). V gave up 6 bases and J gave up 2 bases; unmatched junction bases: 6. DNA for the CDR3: TGTGCCAGCAGGTCCGGGACAGGCACCTACGAGCAGTACTTC. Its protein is CASRSGTGTYEQYF.

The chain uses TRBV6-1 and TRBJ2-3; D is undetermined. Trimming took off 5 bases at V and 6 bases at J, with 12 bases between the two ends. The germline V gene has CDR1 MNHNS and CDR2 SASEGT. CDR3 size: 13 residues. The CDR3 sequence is CASSLPQMDTQYF. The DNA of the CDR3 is TGTGCCAGCAGTTTACCCCAAATGGATACGCAGTATTTT.

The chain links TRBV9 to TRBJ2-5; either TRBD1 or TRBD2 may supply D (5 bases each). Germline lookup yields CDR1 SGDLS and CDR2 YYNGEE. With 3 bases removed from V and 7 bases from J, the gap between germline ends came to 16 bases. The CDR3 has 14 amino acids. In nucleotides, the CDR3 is TGTGCCAGCAGCGAGTGGACATTAGGAGGGACCCAGTACTTC. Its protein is CASSEWTLGGTQYF.

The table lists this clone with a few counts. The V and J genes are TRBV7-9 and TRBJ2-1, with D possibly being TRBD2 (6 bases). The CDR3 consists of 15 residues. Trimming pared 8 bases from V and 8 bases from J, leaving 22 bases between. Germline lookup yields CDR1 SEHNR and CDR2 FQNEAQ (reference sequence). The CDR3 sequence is CASLVWGGGVDEQFF. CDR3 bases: TGTGCCAGCCTCGTCTGGGGAGGAGGCGTCGATGAGCAGTTCTTC.

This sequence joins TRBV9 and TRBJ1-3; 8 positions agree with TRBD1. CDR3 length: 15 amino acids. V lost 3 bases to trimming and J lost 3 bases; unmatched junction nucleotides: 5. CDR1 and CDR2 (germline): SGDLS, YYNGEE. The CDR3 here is CASSGGQGYGNTIYF. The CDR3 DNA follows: TGTGCCAGCAGCGGCGGACAGGGCTATGGAAACACCATATATTTT.